Presented here are 13 T cell receptor beta chains from one specimen sequenced in a study of control samples from healthy donors and cancer patients. The protocol was immunoSEQ multiplex PCR, while the TCRdb copy is restricted to in-frame clones and leaves out a portion. The data hold 150,000 to 200,000 clones, with approximately 92% observed a single time. Sequenced sample: blood. The receptors stem from a man aged 18 to 29 in good health.

The gene calls are TRBV2 and TRBJ2-5, with D unresolved. Trimming cost V 4 bases and J 5 bases, with 14 bases left between them. Per the germline V gene, CDR1 is SNHLY and CDR2 is FYNNEI. The CDR3 has 14 amino acids. The CDR3 loop is CASSGVDPRETQYF. DNA of the CDR3: TGTGCCAGCAGTGGGGTCGATCCCCGGGAGACCCAGTACTTC.

This clone is a singleton in its sample. The V and J genes are TRBV2 and TRBJ1-5; unclear D gene. This CDR3 has 15 amino acids. From germline, CDR1 is SNHLY and CDR2 FYNNEI. The ends were cut back, 2 bases at V and 5 bases at J, with 13 bases in the middle. The CDR3 nucleotides are TGTGCCAGCAGTGAATTTTCCGGGGAGGATCAGCCCCAGCATTTT. This codes for CASSEFSGEDQPQHF.

V and J are TRBV2 and TRBJ1-3; D is unclear. The CDR3 contains 14 residues. V was trimmed by 5 bases and J by 4 bases, leaving 12 bases between them. CDR1 and CDR2 (germline): SNHLY, FYNNEI. Here the CDR3 reads CASSTTEPGNTIYF. The CDR3 DNA reads TGTGCCAGCAGTACAACAGAGCCGGGAAACACCATATATTTT.

The chain has TRBV28 and TRBJ2-1; the D gene is possibly TRBD2 (7 bases). The germline gives CDR1 MDHEN, CDR2 SYDVKM. The CDR3 has 14 residues. V lost 3 bases and J 6 bases, leaving 12 bases between the germline ends. The CDR3 nucleotides are TGTGCCAGCAGTTTGGGGGGGGCCTTCAATGAGCAGTTCTTC. This gives the protein CASSLGGAFNEQFF. Together with reference TRBV28 and TRBJ2-1, the CDR3 gives the full variable domain: DVKVTQSSRYLVKRTGEKVFLECVQDMDHENMFWYRQDPGLGLRLIYFSYDVKMKEKGDIPEGYSVSREKKERFSLILESASTNQTSMYLCASSLGGAFNEQFFGPGTRLTVL.

Here the CDR3 reads CASRDSLSYEQYF. The CDR3 nucleotides read TGTGCCAGCAGGGACTCTCTCTCCTACGAGCAGTACTTC. The genes are TRBV6-5 and TRBJ2-7; D perhaps matches TRBD2 (5 bases). Germline values: CDR1 MNHEY, CDR2 SVGAGI. Trimming stripped 6 bases from V and 0 bases from J, with 9 bases between. The CDR3 length is 13 residues.

The chain is built from TRBV27 and TRBJ1-2, with TRBD1 identical over 9 bases. The germline V gene encodes CDR1 MNHEY and CDR2 SMNVEV (reference sequence). This CDR3 has 17 amino acids. Trimming cost V 6 bases and J 5 bases; bases outside gene matches: 16. The CDR3 region is CASSPTGGEEWRYGYTF. CDR3 sequence (DNA): TGTGCCAGCAGCCCTACAGGGGGCGAAGAATGGAGGTATGGCTACACCTTC.

In this sample, this clone turned up once. The V and J genes are TRBV5-1 and TRBJ2-3, with 14 bases aligning to TRBD2. Germline CDR1 and CDR2: SGHRS and YFSETQ. This CDR3 region has 20 residues. V lost 4 bases, J lost 2 bases, and 15 bases stayed unmatched. Written as DNA, the CDR3 is TGCGCCAGCAGCCTGATCTTATCCGGGACTAGCGGGGGCTTCACAGATACGCAGTATTTT. It encodes CASSLILSGTSGGFTDTQYF.

The chain employs TRBV25-1 and TRBJ1-1; D possibly corresponds to TRBD1 (6 bases). Trimming took 3 bases from V and 1 from J, leaving 18 bases between them. Germline V lookup: CDR1 MGHDK, CDR2 SYGVNS. This CDR3 spans 17 amino acids. The CDR3, as DNA: TGTGCCAGCAGTGATATGTTAGGGCGAGGGGGGAACACTGAAGCTTTCTTT. Amino acids: CASSDMLGRGGNTEAFF.

The chain combines TRBV12-3 or TRBV12-4 with TRBJ1-1; D ambiguous. V lost 5 bases to trimming and J lost 0 bases, with 7 bases between them. The CDR3 runs 13 residues. The CDR3 DNA is TGTGCCAGCAGTAGGATAATGAACACTGAAGCTTTCTTT. It specifies CASSRIMNTEAFF.

This sequence joins TRBV28 and TRBJ2-3, with 12 bases that match TRBD2. This CDR3 region has 17 residues. The ends lost 6 bases at V and 0 bases at J; junction bases unmatched: 7. The germline CDR1 and CDR2 sequences are MDHEN and SYDVKM. CDR3 sequence: CASRLTSGGLSTDTQYF. CDR3 DNA sequence: TGTGCCAGCAGATTGACTAGCGGGGGCCTTAGCACAGATACGCAGTATTTT.

V is TRBV30 and J is TRBJ2-7, with D hard to call. V was shortened by 3 bases and J by 0 bases, with 12 bases between the two germline ends. Germline loops: CDR1 GTSNPN, CDR2 SVGIG (reference sequence). The CDR3 spans 14 residues. CDR3 residues: CAWRRAGSSYEQYF. The CDR3 nucleotides are TGTGCCTGGAGGCGAGCCGGAAGCTCCTACGAGCAGTACTTC. Full variable domain (outside the CDR3, taken from reference TRBV30 and TRBJ2-7): SQTIHQWPATLVQPVGSPLSLECTVEGTSNPNLYWYRQAAGRGLQLLFYSVGIGQISSEVPQNLSASRPQDRQFILSSKKLLLSDSGFYLCAWRRAGSSYEQYFGPGTRLTVT.

This clone was seen only once. This chain joins TRBV5-6 and TRBJ2-2, with unresolved D. V dropped 1 base and J dropped 7 bases, with 8 bases sitting between them. CDR1 and CDR2 from the germline V gene are SGHDT and YYEEEE. This CDR3 has 13 amino acids. The CDR3 DNA follows: TGTGCCAGCAGCTTGAGAGTTTACGGGGAGCTGTTTTTT. Amino acids: CASSLRVYGELFF. The entire variable domain, with the rest obtained from reference TRBV5-6 and TRBJ2-2, is as follows: DAGVTQSPTHLIKTRGQQVTLRCSPKSGHDTVSWYQQALGQGPQFIFQYYEEEERQRGNFPDRFSGHQFPNYSSELNVNALLLGDSALYLCASSLRVYGELFFGEGSRLTVL.

This clone showed up just once. The CDR3 region is CASSWRNTEAFF. CDR3 nucleotide sequence: TGTGCCAGCAGTTGGAGGAACACTGAAGCTTTCTTT. The chain carries TRBV28 and TRBJ1-1; no clear D. This CDR3 comprises 12 residues. From germline, CDR1 is MDHEN and CDR2 SYDVKM. The V end was cut by 4 bases, the J end by 1 base, with 4 bases between.